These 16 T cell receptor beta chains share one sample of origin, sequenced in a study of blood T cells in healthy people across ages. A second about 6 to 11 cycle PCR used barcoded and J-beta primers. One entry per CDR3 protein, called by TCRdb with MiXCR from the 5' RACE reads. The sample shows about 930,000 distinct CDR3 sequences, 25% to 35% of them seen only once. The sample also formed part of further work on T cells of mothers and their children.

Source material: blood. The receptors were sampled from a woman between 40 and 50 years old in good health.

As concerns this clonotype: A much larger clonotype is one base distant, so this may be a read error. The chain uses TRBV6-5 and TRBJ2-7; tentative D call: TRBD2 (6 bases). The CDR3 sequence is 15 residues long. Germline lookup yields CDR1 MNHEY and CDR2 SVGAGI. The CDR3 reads CASCYQKEGPYEQYF. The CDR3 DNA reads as TGTGCCAGCTGTTACCAAAAGGAGGGACCCTACGAGCAGTACTTC.

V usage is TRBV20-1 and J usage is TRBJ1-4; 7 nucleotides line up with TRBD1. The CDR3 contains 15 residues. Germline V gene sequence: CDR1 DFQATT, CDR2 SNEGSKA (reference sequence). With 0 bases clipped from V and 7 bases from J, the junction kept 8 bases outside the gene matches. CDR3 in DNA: TGCAGTGCTAGAGAATTACAGGGGACGGGTGAAAAACTGTTTTTT. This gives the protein CSARELQGTGEKLFF.

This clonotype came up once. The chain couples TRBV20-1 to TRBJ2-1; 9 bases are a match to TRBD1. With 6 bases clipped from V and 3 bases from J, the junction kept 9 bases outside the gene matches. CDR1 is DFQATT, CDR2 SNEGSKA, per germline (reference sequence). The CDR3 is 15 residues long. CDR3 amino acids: CSASKPGQGYNEQFF. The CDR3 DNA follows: TGCAGTGCGAGTAAGCCGGGACAGGGCTACAATGAGCAGTTCTTC.

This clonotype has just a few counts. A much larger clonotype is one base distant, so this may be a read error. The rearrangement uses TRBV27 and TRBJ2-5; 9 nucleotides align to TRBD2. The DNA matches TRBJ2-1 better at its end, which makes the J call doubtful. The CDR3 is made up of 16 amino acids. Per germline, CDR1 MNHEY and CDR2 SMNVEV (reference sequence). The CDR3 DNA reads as TGTGCCAGCAGTTACGAGCGGGGGGCGTACCAAGAGACCCAGTTCTTC. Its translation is CASSYERGAYQETQFF.

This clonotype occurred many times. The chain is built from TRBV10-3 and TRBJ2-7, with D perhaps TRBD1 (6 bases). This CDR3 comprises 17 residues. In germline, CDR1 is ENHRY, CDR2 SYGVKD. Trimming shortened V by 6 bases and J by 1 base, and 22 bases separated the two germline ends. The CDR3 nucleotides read TGTGCCATCAGGAGGGGAGTTGGGGCAGGGGCGTCCTACGAGCAGTACTTC. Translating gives CAIRRGVGAGASYEQYF.

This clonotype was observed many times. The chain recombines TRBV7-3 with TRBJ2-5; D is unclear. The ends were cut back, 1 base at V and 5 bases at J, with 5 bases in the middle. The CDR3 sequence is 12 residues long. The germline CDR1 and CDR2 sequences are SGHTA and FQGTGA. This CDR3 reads CASSLNVETQYF. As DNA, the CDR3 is TGTGCCAGCAGCTTAAATGTGGAGACCCAGTACTTC.

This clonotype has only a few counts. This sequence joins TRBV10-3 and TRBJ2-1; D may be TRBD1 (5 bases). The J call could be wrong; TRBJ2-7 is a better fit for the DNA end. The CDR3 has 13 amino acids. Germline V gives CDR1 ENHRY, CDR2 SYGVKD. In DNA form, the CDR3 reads TGTGCCATCAGTGAAAAAGGGGTCAATGAGCAGTACTTC. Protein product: CAISEKGVNEQYF.

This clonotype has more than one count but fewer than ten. CDR3: CASSPRPGTNTGELFF. In nucleotides, the CDR3 is TGTGCCAGCAGCCCCCGACCGGGAACAAACACCGGGGAGCTGTTTTTT. The chain couples TRBV11-2 to TRBJ2-2; TRBD2 might be the D (5 bases). CDR3 length: 16 amino acids. CDR1 and CDR2 (germline): SGHAT, FQNNGV. V was shortened by 5 bases and J by 2 bases, with 15 bases between the two germline ends.

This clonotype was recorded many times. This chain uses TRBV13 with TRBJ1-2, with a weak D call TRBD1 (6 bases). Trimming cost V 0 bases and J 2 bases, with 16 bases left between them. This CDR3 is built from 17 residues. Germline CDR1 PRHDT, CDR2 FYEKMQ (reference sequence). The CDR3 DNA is TGTGCCAGCAGCTTAGGCGGCAGGGGAGGTGGCAACTATGGCTACACCTTC. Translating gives CASSLGGRGGGNYGYTF.

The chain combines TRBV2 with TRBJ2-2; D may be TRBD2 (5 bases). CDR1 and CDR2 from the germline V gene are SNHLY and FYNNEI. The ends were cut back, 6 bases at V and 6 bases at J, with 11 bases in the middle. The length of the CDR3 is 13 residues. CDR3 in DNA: TGTGCCAGCAGCCCCGGGGTGTCCGGGGAGCTGTTTTTT. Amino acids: CASSPGVSGELFF.

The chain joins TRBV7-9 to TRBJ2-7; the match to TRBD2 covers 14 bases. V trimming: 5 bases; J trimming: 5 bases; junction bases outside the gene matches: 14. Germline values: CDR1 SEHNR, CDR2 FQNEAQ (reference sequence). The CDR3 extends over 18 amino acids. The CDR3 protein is CASSRTSGGLTRRDEQYF. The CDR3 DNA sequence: TGTGCCAGCAGCCGGACTAGCGGGGGGCTGACGCGTCGGGACGAGCAGTACTTC.

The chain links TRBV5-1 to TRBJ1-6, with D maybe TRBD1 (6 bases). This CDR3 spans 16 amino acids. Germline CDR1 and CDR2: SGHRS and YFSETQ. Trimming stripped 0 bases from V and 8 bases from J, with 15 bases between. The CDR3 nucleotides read TGCGCCAGCAGCTTGGGAGGGGGGATTACCGATTCACCCCTCCACTTT. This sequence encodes CASSLGGGITDSPLHF. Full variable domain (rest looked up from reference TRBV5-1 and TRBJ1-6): KAGVTQTPRYLIKTRGQQVTLSCSPISGHRSVSWYQQTPGQGLQFLFEYFSETQRNKGNFPGRFSGRQFSNSRSEMNVSTLELGDSALYLCASSLGGGITDSPLHFGNGTRLTVT.

This CDR3 is CASSLVWAANEKLFF. The CDR3, as DNA: TGTGCCAGCAGCTTGGTGTGGGCGGCTAATGAAAAACTGTTTTTT. This rearrangement joins TRBV5-6 to TRBJ1-4; D uncertain. Germline values: CDR1 SGHDT, CDR2 YYEEEE. V lost 0 bases, J lost 3 bases, and 9 bases lay in between. The CDR3 is made up of 15 amino acids.

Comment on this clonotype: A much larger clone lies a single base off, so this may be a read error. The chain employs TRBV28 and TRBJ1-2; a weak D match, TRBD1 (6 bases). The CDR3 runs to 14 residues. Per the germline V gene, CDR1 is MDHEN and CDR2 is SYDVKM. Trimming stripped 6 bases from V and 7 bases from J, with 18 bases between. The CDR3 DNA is TGTGCCAGCAGGTTGCCACAGGGCAGGGTTGGCTACACCTTC. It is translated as CASRLPQGRVGYTF.

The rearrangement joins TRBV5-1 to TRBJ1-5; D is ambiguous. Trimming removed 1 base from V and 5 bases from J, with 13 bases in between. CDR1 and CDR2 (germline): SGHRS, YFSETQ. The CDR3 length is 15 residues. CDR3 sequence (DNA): TGCGCCAGCAGCTTGACGCCAGGAGGCCATCAGCCCCAGCATTTT. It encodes CASSLTPGGHQPQHF.

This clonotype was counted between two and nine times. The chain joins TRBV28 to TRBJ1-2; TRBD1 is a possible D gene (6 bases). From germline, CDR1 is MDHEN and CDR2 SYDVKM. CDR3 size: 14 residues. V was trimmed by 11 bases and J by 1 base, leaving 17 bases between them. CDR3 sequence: CAVLLQGNNYGYTF. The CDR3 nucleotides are TGTGCCGTCCTACTTCAGGGGAATAACTATGGCTACACCTTC.